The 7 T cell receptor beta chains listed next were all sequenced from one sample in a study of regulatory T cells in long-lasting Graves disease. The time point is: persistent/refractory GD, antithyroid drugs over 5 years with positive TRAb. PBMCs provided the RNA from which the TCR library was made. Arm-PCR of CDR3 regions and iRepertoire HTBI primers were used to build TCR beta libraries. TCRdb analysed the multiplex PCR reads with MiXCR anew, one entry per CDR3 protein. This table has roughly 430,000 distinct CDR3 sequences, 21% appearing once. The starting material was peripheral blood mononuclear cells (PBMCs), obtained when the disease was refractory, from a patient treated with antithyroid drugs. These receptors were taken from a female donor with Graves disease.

In DNA, the CDR3 is TGCAGTGGTCTTAAGGGGGACTCCTACGAGCAGTACTTC. Translation gives CSGLKGDSYEQYF. The chain uses TRBV20-1 and TRBJ2-7, with TRBD1 as a possible D gene (6 bases). Germline V gives CDR1 DFQATT, CDR2 SNEGSKA (reference sequence). V gave up 7 bases and J gave up 0 bases, with 13 bases separating them. The CDR3 is 13 amino acids.

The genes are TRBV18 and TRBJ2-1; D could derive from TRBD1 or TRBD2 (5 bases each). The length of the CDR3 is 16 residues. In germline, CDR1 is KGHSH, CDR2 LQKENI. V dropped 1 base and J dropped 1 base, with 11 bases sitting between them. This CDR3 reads CASSPQGPLSYNEQFF. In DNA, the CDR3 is TGTGCCAGCTCACCACAGGGACCACTTTCCTACAATGAGCAGTTCTTC.

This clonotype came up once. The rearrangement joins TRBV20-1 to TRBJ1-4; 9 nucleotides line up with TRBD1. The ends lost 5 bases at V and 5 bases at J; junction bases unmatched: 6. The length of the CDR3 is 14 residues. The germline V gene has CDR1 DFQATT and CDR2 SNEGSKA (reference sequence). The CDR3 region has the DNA TGCAGTGCTCCCACCGGGACAGGGAATGAAAAACTGTTTTTT. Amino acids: CSAPTGTGNEKLFF.

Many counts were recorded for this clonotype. The CDR3 coding sequence is TGTGCCAGCAGACCGGACGATACCTACGAGCAGTACTTC. Its protein product is CASRPDDTYEQYF. The genes are TRBV28 and TRBJ2-7; D is ambiguous. The V end was cut by 6 bases, the J end by 2 bases, with 11 bases between. Per germline, CDR1 MDHEN and CDR2 SYDVKM. The CDR3 has 13 residues.

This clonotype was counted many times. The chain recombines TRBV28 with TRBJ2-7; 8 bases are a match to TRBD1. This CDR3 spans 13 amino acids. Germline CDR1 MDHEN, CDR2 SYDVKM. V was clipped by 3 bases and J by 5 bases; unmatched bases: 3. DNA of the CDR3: TGTGCCAGCAGTTTCACAGGGGGAAACGAGCAGTACTTC. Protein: CASSFTGGNEQYF. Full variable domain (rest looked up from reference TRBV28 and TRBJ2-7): DVKVTQSSRYLVKRTGEKVFLECVQDMDHENMFWYRQDPGLGLRLIYFSYDVKMKEKGDIPEGYSVSREKKERFSLILESASTNQTSMYLCASSFTGGNEQYFGPGTRLTVT.

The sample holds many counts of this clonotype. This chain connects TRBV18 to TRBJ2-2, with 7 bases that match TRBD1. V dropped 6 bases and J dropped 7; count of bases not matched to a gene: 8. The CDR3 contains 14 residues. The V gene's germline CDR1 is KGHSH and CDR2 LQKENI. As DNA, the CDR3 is TGTGCCAGCTCCCTGGAGACAGGGATCGGGGAGCTGTTTTTT. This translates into CASSLETGIGELFF.

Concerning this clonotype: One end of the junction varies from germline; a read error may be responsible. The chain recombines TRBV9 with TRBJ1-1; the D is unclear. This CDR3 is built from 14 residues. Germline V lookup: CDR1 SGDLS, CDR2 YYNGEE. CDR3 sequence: CASSVDQRNAEAFF. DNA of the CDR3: TGTGCCAGCAGCGTAGATCAGAGGAACGCTGAAGCTTTCTTT.